This passage covers 11 T cell receptor beta chains from one sample sequenced in a study of PD-1 blockade in classical Hodgkin lymphoma. Produced via immunoSEQ multiplex PCR; TCRdb's table is partial and in-frame only. This table has about 93,000 clones, over 75% appearing once. Time point denoted: cycle 4 day 1 (C4D1), after more than 5 weeks of nivolumab. Each of the patients experienced relapse following autologous stem cell transplantation, and their brentuximab vedotin exposure differed. Specimen: peripheral blood mononuclear cells (PBMCs), collected before the fourth cycle of nivolumab. The receptors stem from a human donor with classical Hodgkin lymphoma.

The sample holds a few counts of this clone. This chain links TRBV9 with TRBJ2-2; the D gene is possibly TRBD1 (6 bases). The V and J ends lost 2 bases and 2 bases respectively, with 10 bases between them. In germline, CDR1 is SGDLS, CDR2 YYNGEE. CDR3 length: 15 residues. The CDR3 DNA reads TGTGCCAGCAGCGTCACAGGGATAAACACCGGGGAGCTGTTTTTT. It is translated as CASSVTGINTGELFF.

The chain combines TRBV19 with TRBJ2-3; the match to TRBD2 covers 10 bases. Germline trimming cut 5 bases from V and 1 base from J; bases unmatched to any gene: 9. This CDR3 region has 17 residues. CDR1 is LNHDA and CDR2 is SQIVND in the germline V gene (reference sequence). The CDR3 DNA reads TGTGCCAGTAGTCTAGGGGCAGGACTAGCGGGCACAGATACGCAGTATTTT. As protein: CASSLGAGLAGTDTQYF.

The genes are TRBV6-5 and TRBJ2-2; D could derive from TRBD1 or TRBD2 (6 bases each). The CDR3 has 14 residues. Germline V gives CDR1 MNHEY, CDR2 SVGAGI. The V end lost 3 bases, the J end lost 4 bases, and 9 bases lay between the germline ends. CDR3 region: CASSYWGATGELFF. In DNA, the CDR3 is TGTGCCAGCAGTTATTGGGGGGCCACCGGGGAGCTGTTTTTT.

Comments on this clone: A read error may produce the germline difference seen at one junction end. The chain carries TRBV4-1 and TRBJ2-5, with D perhaps TRBD1 or TRBD2 (5 bases each). The CDR3 contains 14 residues. In germline, CDR1 is MGHRA, CDR2 YSYEKL. CDR3 residues: CASSQDGQGEIQYF. The CDR3 nucleotides are TGCGCCAGCAGCCAGGACGGACAAGGGGAGATCCAGTACTTC.

The J gene is TRBJ2-7, the V gene TRBV21-1; the table assigns TRBD1, which was not confirmed against the DNA. TRBV21-1 is termed a pseudogene. The CDR3 runs to 14 residues. The chain's CDR3 is CASSSRDRDHEQYF. The CDR3 coding sequence is TGTGCCAGCAGCAGCCGGGACAGGGACCACGAGCAGTACTTC.

This clone has at least ten counts. This chain links TRBV27 with TRBJ1-6; 11 bases match TRBD1. Germline loops: CDR1 MNHEY, CDR2 SMNVEV (reference sequence). The CDR3 has 15 residues. After removal of 4 bases from V and 7 bases from J, the junction contained 3 bases not matched to a gene. The chain's CDR3 is CASSWDRGGNSPLHF. CDR3 nucleotide sequence: TGTGCCAGCAGTTGGGACAGGGGGGGGAATTCACCCCTCCACTTT.

This chain connects TRBV7-8 to TRBJ2-7; a possible D gene is TRBD1 (6 bases). The CDR3 extends over 15 amino acids. Trimming took off 5 bases at V and 4 bases at J, with 18 bases between the two ends. CDR1 and CDR2 (germline): SGHVS, FQNEAQ. CDR3 nucleotides: TGTGCCAGCAGCACGTTGGACAGCGAGAGTTACGAGCAGTACTTC. Protein: CASSTLDSESYEQYF.

V and J are TRBV5-4 and TRBJ2-1, with 7 bases that match TRBD1. The V and J ends lost 0 bases and 3 bases, in that order; junction bases with no gene match: 6. CDR3 size: 16 residues. CDR1 is SGHNT and CDR2 is YYREEE in the germline V gene (reference sequence). CDR3 coding DNA: TGTGCCAGCAGCTTGGTGGCCAGGGGGAGCTACAATGAGCAGTTCTTC. Translation: CASSLVARGSYNEQFF.

This chain connects TRBV7-9 to TRBJ2-2, with D perhaps matching TRBD2 (6 bases). The V and J ends lost 1 base and 7 bases respectively, with 13 bases between them. The germline V gene encodes CDR1 SEHNR and CDR2 FQNEAQ (reference sequence). The CDR3 covers 15 residues. CDR3 DNA sequence: TGTGCCAGCAGCTTAGTTACTAGCTTCGACGGGGAGCTGTTTTTT. It yields the protein CASSLVTSFDGELFF.

This clone was recorded only once. This sequence joins TRBV7-9 and TRBJ1-5; D remains unclear. The CDR3 contains 15 residues. Trimming pared 5 bases from V and 3 bases from J, leaving 14 bases between. Germline V CDR1 and CDR2: SEHNR, FQNEAQ (reference sequence). CDR3 DNA: TGTGCCAGCAGCCCAGCGGGCAGTTTCAATCAGCCCCAGCATTTT. Translation: CASSPAGSFNQPQHF. The full variable domain, rest sourced from reference TRBV7-9 and TRBJ1-5, is DTGVSQNPRHKITKRGQNVTFRCDPISEHNRLYWYRQTLGQGPEFLTYFQNEAQLEKSRLLSDRFSAERPKGSFSTLEIQRTEQGDSAMYLCASSPAGSFNQPQHFGDGTRLSIL.

This clone was seen more than once but under ten times. The chain is built from TRBV6-6 and TRBJ1-2; TRBD1 might be the D (5 bases). Per the germline V gene, CDR1 is MNHNY and CDR2 is SVGAGI (reference sequence). Trimming removed 2 bases at V and 0 bases at J, with 13 bases between. The CDR3 is 16 residues long. The CDR3 protein is CASSYHGPTANYGYTF. In DNA form, the CDR3 reads TGTGCCAGCAGTTACCACGGACCGACAGCTAACTATGGCTACACCTTC.